Below are 32 T cell receptor beta chains sequenced from a single sample in a study of T cell responses to AZD1222 COVID-19 vaccine. The data were produced by immunoSEQ multiplex PCR, yet TCRdb's version contains in-frame clones alone and is incomplete. The sample records roughly 140,000 clones, more than 85% being singletons. Sequenced here: peripheral blood, sampled 28 days after the second AZD1222 dose. The receptors derive from an adult who received the AZD1222 COVID-19 vaccine.

The chain couples TRBV30 to TRBJ2-7, with D hard to call. This CDR3 region has 12 residues. Trimming took off 4 bases at V and 4 bases at J, with 11 bases between the two ends. Germline V gene data show CDR1 as GTSNPN and CDR2 as SVGIG (reference sequence). The DNA of the CDR3 is TGTGCCTGGACCCAATTGGGTTACGAGCAGTACTTC. This encodes CAWTQLGYEQYF. The entire variable domain, with the rest obtained from reference TRBV30 and TRBJ2-7, is as follows: SQTIHQWPATLVQPVGSPLSLECTVEGTSNPNLYWYRQAAGRGLQLLFYSVGIGQISSEVPQNLSASRPQDRQFILSSKKLLLSDSGFYLCAWTQLGYEQYFGPGTRLTVT.

The chain joins TRBV15 to TRBJ1-5; D is perhaps TRBD1 (5 bases). V was trimmed by 3 bases and J by 0 bases, leaving 12 bases between them. The CDR3 is 16 amino acids. CDR1 and CDR2 from the germline V gene are LNHNV and YYDKDF (reference sequence). CDR3 sequence reads: CATSSSTVYSNQPQHF. Here the CDR3 DNA reads TGTGCCACCAGCAGCTCGACAGTTTATAGCAATCAGCCCCAGCATTTT. Together with reference TRBV15 and TRBJ1-5, the CDR3 gives the full variable domain: DAMVIQNPRYQVTQFGKPVTLSCSQTLNHNVMYWYQQKSSQAPKLLFHYYDKDFNNEADTPDNFQSRRPNTSFCFLDIRSPGLGDTAMYLCATSSSTVYSNQPQHFGDGTRLSIL.

V and J are TRBV18 and TRBJ1-2, with 7 positions matching TRBD1. V dropped 5 bases and J dropped 1; count of bases not matched to a gene: 4. Germline CDR1 KGHSH, CDR2 LQKENI. The CDR3 loop spans 14 amino acids. As DNA, the CDR3 is TGTGCCAGCTCATCTACAGGGGTTAACTATGGCTACACCTTC. Protein: CASSSTGVNYGYTF. Full variable domain (missing parts from reference TRBV18 and TRBJ1-2): NAGVMQNPRHLVRRRGQEARLRCSPMKGHSHVYWYRQLPEEGLKFMVYLQKENIIDESGMPKERFSAEFPKEGPSILRIQQVVRGDSAAYFCASSSTGVNYGYTFGSGTRLTVV.

The chain has TRBV19 and TRBJ2-7; 9 positions match TRBD1. CDR1 and CDR2 (germline): LNHDA, SQIVND (reference sequence). This CDR3 is built from 15 residues. V shed 5 bases, J shed 7 bases, and the junction held 12 bases outside the gene matches. The CDR3 sequence: CASSARTGAVTEQYF. In DNA form, the CDR3 reads TGTGCCAGTAGTGCCCGGACAGGGGCAGTAACAGAGCAGTACTTC.

The V call is TRBV4-1, the J call TRBJ2-2, with 15 bases aligning to TRBD2. This CDR3 has 19 residues. Germline V gene sequence: CDR1 MGHRA, CDR2 YSYEKL. Trimming cost V 3 bases and J 7 bases; bases outside gene matches: 12. CDR3 in DNA: TGCGCCAGCAGCCAGATTACCGGGACTAGCGGGAGGCGGGGCGGGGAGCTGTTTTTT. This translates into CASSQITGTSGRRGGELFF.

The chain has TRBV7-2 and TRBJ2-5; a weak D match, TRBD1 (6 bases). Germline lookup yields CDR1 SGHTA and CDR2 FQGNSA. V lost 4 bases and J 5 bases, leaving 14 bases between the germline ends. CDR3 length: 14 amino acids. CDR3 sequence reads: CASSSRGGRETQYF. The CDR3 DNA is TGTGCCAGCAGCTCTCGAGGGGGAAGGGAGACCCAGTACTTC.

The rearrangement links TRBV7-2 to TRBJ2-6; D remains unclear. From germline, CDR1 is SGHTA and CDR2 FQGNSA. The CDR3 is 17 amino acids. V lost 2 bases to trimming and J lost 2 bases, with 13 bases between them. CDR3: CASSLNRAGAGANVLTF. The DNA of the CDR3 is TGTGCCAGCAGCTTAAATCGGGCAGGTGCTGGGGCCAACGTCCTGACTTTC.

This chain connects TRBV28 to TRBJ1-6; 7 nucleotides align to TRBD1. The CDR3 sequence is 15 residues long. V shed 6 bases, J shed 5 bases, and the junction held 7 bases outside the gene matches. The germline V gene encodes CDR1 MDHEN and CDR2 SYDVKM. DNA of the CDR3: TGTGCCAGCAGCCCAGGGGGGATCCATAATTCACCCCTCCACTTT. Translated, it gives CASSPGGIHNSPLHF.

The V gene is TRBV15, the J gene TRBJ1-1, with TRBD1 as a possible D gene (5 bases). The CDR3 totals 15 residues. The V gene's germline CDR1 is LNHNV and CDR2 YYDKDF (reference sequence). V lost 1 base, J lost 3 bases, and 12 bases lay in between. CDR3 coding DNA: TGTGCCACCAGCAGAGTTGGCAGGGATGACACTGAAGCTTTCTTT. Translated: CATSRVGRDDTEAFF.

V gene TRBV10-3 combines with J gene TRBJ1-6; 7 nucleotides line up with TRBD1. CDR3 size: 16 residues. The V and J ends lost 6 bases and 7 bases, in that order; junction bases with no gene match: 12. CDR1 and CDR2 from the germline V gene are ENHRY and SYGVKD. The CDR3: CAIRGQGQGGNSPLHF. Here the CDR3 DNA reads TGTGCCATCAGGGGACAAGGGCAGGGGGGAAATTCACCCCTCCACTTT.

To note about this clone: Other DNA sequences within the sample encode an identical CDR3. This rearrangement joins TRBV5-1 to TRBJ2-2; tentatively, D is TRBD2 (5 bases). V was trimmed by 1 base and J by 2 bases, leaving 12 bases between them. The CDR3 has 16 amino acids. CDR1 and CDR2 from the germline V gene are SGHRS and YFSETQ. The CDR3 DNA is TGCGCCAGCAGCTTGATCGGCGGGTCTAACACCGGGGAGCTGTTTTTT. Amino acid sequence: CASSLIGGSNTGELFF.

V gene TRBV11-2 combines with J gene TRBJ2-7; 7 nucleotides line up with TRBD2. The CDR3 loop spans 15 amino acids. CDR1 and CDR2 from the germline V gene are SGHAT and FQNNGV. J gave up 2 bases and V 2 bases, and 6 bases lay outside the gene matches. The CDR3 here is CASSLWLAATYEQYF. The CDR3 nucleotides are TGTGCCAGCAGCTTATGGCTAGCGGCTACCTACGAGCAGTACTTC.

The chain recombines TRBV6-5 with TRBJ1-6; no reliable D call. Trimming pared 8 bases from V and 0 bases from J, leaving 8 bases between. Germline CDR1 is MNHEY and CDR2 is SVGAGI. The CDR3 is 14 residues long. CDR3 loop: CASGRSSYNSPLHF. For the CDR3, the DNA is TGTGCCAGCGGCAGGAGCTCCTATAATTCACCCCTCCACTTT.

The chain employs TRBV6-5 and TRBJ2-7; TRBD1 is a possible D gene (7 bases). The CDR3 runs 15 residues. Germline V gene sequence: CDR1 MNHEY, CDR2 SVGAGI. V lost 1 base, J lost 1 base, and 11 bases lay in between. In nucleotides, the CDR3 is TGTGCCAGCAGTTACTTGCCAGGGGGGTCCTACGAGCAGTACTTC. As protein: CASSYLPGGSYEQYF.

The chain recombines TRBV27 with TRBJ2-5, with D possibly being TRBD1 or TRBD2 (6 bases each). Germline V gives CDR1 MNHEY, CDR2 SMNVEV (reference sequence). CDR3 length: 14 residues. V dropped 1 base and J dropped 3 bases, with 9 bases sitting between them. The CDR3 nucleotides are TGTGCCAGCAGTTTATGGGGGGCTGAAGAGACCCAGTACTTC. The encoded protein is CASSLWGAEETQYF.

This clone was seen once. The V gene is TRBV19, the J gene TRBJ2-2; D ambiguous. There are 11 residues in the CDR3. Germline V gene sequence: CDR1 LNHDA, CDR2 SQIVND (reference sequence). Trimming shortened V by 6 bases and J by 6 bases, and 5 bases separated the two germline ends. CDR3 nucleotides: TGTGCCAGTAGGCGAGCCGGGGAGCTGTTTTTT. Protein sequence: CASRRAGELFF.

The V gene is TRBV18, the J gene TRBJ2-7; D unclear. Germline CDR1 reads KGHSH; CDR2 reads LQKENI. The CDR3 has 13 residues. Trimming stripped 3 bases from V and 0 bases from J, with 6 bases between. The CDR3 protein is CASSPTTSYEQYF. For the CDR3, the DNA is TGTGCCAGCTCACCGACGACCTCCTACGAGCAGTACTTC.

This chain connects TRBV7-9 to TRBJ1-4; 7 bases agree with TRBD1. Germline CDR1 and CDR2: SEHNR and FQNEAQ (reference sequence). The CDR3 contains 17 residues. V lost 5 bases and J lost 1; bases outside the gene matches: 10. The CDR3 DNA follows: TGTGCCAGCAGCCCGCAGGGGGGGCGCATAACTAATGAAAAACTGTTTTTT. Translating it yields CASSPQGGRITNEKLFF. The entire variable domain, with the rest obtained from reference TRBV7-9 and TRBJ1-4, is as follows: DTGVSQNPRHKITKRGQNVTFRCDPISEHNRLYWYRQTLGQGPEFLTYFQNEAQLEKSRLLSDRFSAERPKGSFSTLEIQRTEQGDSAMYLCASSPQGGRITNEKLFFGSGTQLSVL.

The chain recombines TRBV11-3 with TRBJ2-3; unclear D gene. CDR1 is SGHNT, CDR2 YENEEA, per germline. Trimming pared 2 bases from V and 5 bases from J, leaving 5 bases between. This CDR3 has 12 residues. This chain's CDR3 is CASSLRLDTQYF. DNA of the CDR3: TGTGCCAGCAGCTTAAGACTAGATACGCAGTATTTT.

The chain uses TRBV11-2 and TRBJ2-5, with a weak D call TRBD1 (7 bases). Germline values: CDR1 SGHAT, CDR2 FQNNGV. This CDR3 contains 16 residues. Trimming took 5 bases from V and 5 from J, leaving 21 bases between them. The CDR3: CASSQGVPEGVETQYF. In DNA, the CDR3 is TGTGCCAGCAGCCAGGGGGTCCCGGAGGGGGTCGAGACCCAGTACTTC.

This sequence joins TRBV4-1 and TRBJ2-4; D is possibly TRBD1 (6 bases). This CDR3 spans 15 amino acids. Germline CDR1 MGHRA, CDR2 YSYEKL. V was pared by 3 bases and J by 3 bases, with 12 bases between. Here the CDR3 reads CASSQPRDNKNIQYF. The CDR3 DNA is TGCGCCAGCAGCCAGCCCCGGGACAACAAAAACATTCAGTACTTC.

The gene calls are TRBV5-1 and TRBJ2-1, with D possibly being TRBD1 (5 bases). This CDR3 has 14 amino acids. The V gene's germline CDR1 is SGHRS and CDR2 YFSETQ. Trimming took 0 bases from V and 8 from J, leaving 12 bases between them. Here the CDR3 reads CASSLGGLGDEQFF. The CDR3 DNA is TGCGCCAGCAGCTTGGGGGGCCTCGGAGATGAGCAGTTCTTC.

The CDR3 DNA follows: TGCGCCAGCAGCCCGGGACAGACCAACACCGGGGAGCTGTTTTTT. Residues: CASSPGQTNTGELFF. The V and J genes are TRBV5-1 and TRBJ2-2; TRBD1 agrees at 7 bases. Trimming cost V 4 bases and J 2 bases; bases outside gene matches: 5. The CDR3 has 15 amino acids. Germline V CDR1 and CDR2: SGHRS, YFSETQ.

The chain joins TRBV10-2 to TRBJ2-1; 10 nucleotides line up with TRBD2. Germline V gene sequence: CDR1 WSHSY, CDR2 SAAADI. V shed 5 bases, J shed 6 bases, and the junction held 4 bases outside the gene matches. The CDR3 sequence is 14 residues long. The CDR3 coding sequence is TGCGCCAGCAGTAGCGGGAGGGCCCTCAATGAGCAGTTCTTC. Translated: CASSSGRALNEQFF.

This rearrangement joins TRBV6-5 to TRBJ1-2; D gene uncertain. This CDR3 spans 12 amino acids. The V end lost 8 bases, the J end lost 10 bases, and 17 bases lay between the germline ends. Germline values: CDR1 MNHEY, CDR2 SVGAGI. In DNA, the CDR3 is TGTGCCAGCCGAACGTACCCTTCATTCTACACCTTC. It is translated as CASRTYPSFYTF.

The J gene is TRBJ1-5, the V gene TRBV4-1; D perhaps matches TRBD1 (6 bases). Germline V CDR1 and CDR2: MGHRA, YSYEKL. The CDR3 spans 16 residues. Trimming removed 0 bases at V and 3 bases at J, with 12 bases between. The CDR3 is CASSQEYGTHNQPQHF. The CDR3 DNA reads as TGCGCCAGCAGCCAAGAGTACGGGACACACAATCAGCCCCAGCATTTT.

The V gene is TRBV5-1, the J gene TRBJ2-7, with 8 bases identical to TRBD2. Germline CDR1 SGHRS, CDR2 YFSETQ. V was clipped by 1 base and J by 0 bases; unmatched bases: 3. The CDR3 loop spans 15 amino acids. The DNA for the CDR3 is TGCGCCAGCAGCTTGACTAGCGGTAGCTCCTACGAGCAGTACTTC. It specifies CASSLTSGSSYEQYF. The entire variable domain, with the rest obtained from reference TRBV5-1 and TRBJ2-7, is as follows: KAGVTQTPRYLIKTRGQQVTLSCSPISGHRSVSWYQQTPGQGLQFLFEYFSETQRNKGNFPGRFSGRQFSNSRSEMNVSTLELGDSALYLCASSLTSGSSYEQYFGPGTRLTVT.

This clone has only one observation. V is TRBV5-4 and J is TRBJ2-3; 10 bases agree with TRBD2. J gave up 0 bases and V 2 bases, and 6 bases lay outside the gene matches. The CDR3 covers 17 residues. Looked up from germline, CDR1 is SGHNT and CDR2 is YYREEE (reference sequence). In DNA form, the CDR3 reads TGTGCCAGCAGCTTCCGAATGACTAGCGGGAGCACAGATACGCAGTATTTT. Translation: CASSFRMTSGSTDTQYF.

The chain carries TRBV10-1 and TRBJ1-5, with 7 positions matching TRBD1. The germline CDR1 and CDR2 sequences are WNHNN and SYGVQD (reference sequence). V gave up 3 bases and J gave up 4 bases; unmatched junction bases: 3. The CDR3 extends over 14 amino acids. The CDR3 is CASSDGTVNQPQHF. CDR3 in DNA: TGCGCCAGCAGTGACGGGACAGTAAATCAGCCCCAGCATTTT.

The rearrangement uses TRBV7-6 and TRBJ2-1, with TRBD1 as a possible D gene (5 bases). The CDR3 is 16 residues long. Trimming removed 0 bases from V and 0 bases from J, with 9 bases in between. Germline CDR1 and CDR2: SGHVS and FNYEAQ. The CDR3 spells CASSLAQGSSYNEQFF. In DNA, the CDR3 is TGTGCCAGCAGCTTAGCCCAGGGCAGCTCCTACAATGAGCAGTTCTTC.

This clone was seen just once. Its ends do not fully match the called genes, so a read error is possible. The chain recombines TRBV5-8 with TRBJ2-7, with 9 positions matching TRBD1. This CDR3 contains 15 residues. The germline CDR1 and CDR2 sequences are SGHTS and YDEGEE. The CDR3 DNA reads TGTGCCAGCAGCTCTATGGGACAGGGCTCCTCCGAGCAGTACTTC. Translated, it gives CASSSMGQGSSEQYF.

V usage is TRBV3-1 (or the pseudogene TRBV3-2) and J usage is TRBJ2-3; D perhaps matches TRBD2 (5 bases). The V gene lost 0 bases and the J gene lost 2 bases, with 9 bases spanning the gap. CDR1 is LGHDT and CDR2 is YNNKEL in the germline V gene (reference sequence). The length of the CDR3 is 15 residues. In DNA, the CDR3 is TGTGCCAGCAGCCAAGATGCGGGCCTCACAGATACGCAGTATTTT. It codes for CASSQDAGLTDTQYF.